The sequence of this T cell receptor (beta chain) was determined in a study of T cells in women clearing cervical HPV infection. Study information: Cases' blood sampling followed lesion detection by median approximately 140 days (90 to 200). Broader study findings: Associations may precede or follow infection; HPV-specific or memory T cells were not isolated.

Method: immunoSEQ multiplex PCR; TCRdb's copy keeps in-frame clones and lacks some. The sample holds some 46,000 clones. On this clone: Its cognate antigen is unknown. The observed sequence ends 3 residues before the CDR3 terminus, with the missing tail filled in from the germline J gene.

The germline V gene has CDR1 KGHSH and CDR2 LQKENI. This CDR3 has 15 residues. Trimming took 2 bases from V and 1 from J, leaving 10 bases between them. The chain links TRBV18 to TRBJ2-3; a weak D match, TRBD1 (6 bases). The specimen sequenced was blood buffy coat. This clonotype was sampled from a woman between 18 and 75 years old with a cervical HPV16 infection that either progressed to CIN3+ or cleared (not recorded which). CDR3 bases read: TGTGCCAGCTCACCAGACACAGGGCGCACAGATACG. Translating it yields CASSPDTGRTDT. The full CDR3 protein is CASSPDTGRTDTQYF.